The text below deals with one TCR beta chain. In the authors' workflow: Reference gene primer amplification yielded estimated nucleated cell counts. The table came from immunoSEQ multiplex PCR; TCRdb's copy has only in-frame clones and leaves some out. V, J and clone size are those of that table, while D and trimming were read from the DNA. The data contain some 160,000 clones, more than 75% of them singletons. Germline lookup yields CDR1 MNHEY and CDR2 SVGAGI. With 0 bases clipped from V and 4 bases from J, the junction kept 6 bases outside the gene matches. CDR3 length equals 16 residues. This sample stems from a study of blood T cell repertoires in COVID-19. For the study at large: Donors in the United States, Italy and Spain gave samples during acute or convalescent COVID-19. The cDNA or gDNA used as material had been derived from T cells, B-cell-depleted T cells, or PBMCs.

The genes are TRBV6-5 and TRBJ2-3, with 8 bases matching TRBD1. The TCR was taken from a man aged 55 to 70 with acute or convalescent COVID-19. Sample: peripheral blood. DNA for the CDR3: TGTGCCAGCAGTTACTCGACAGGGGTGGCCGCAGATACGCAGTATTTT. It translates to CASSYSTGVAADTQYF.